The rows below give T cell receptor beta chains drawn from one sample of a study of patients and donors after allogeneic stem cell transplantation. MiXCR, run by TCRdb on the RT-PCR reads, gives a single entry per CDR3 protein. The sample records over 400,000 distinct CDR3 sequences, roughly 17% being singletons. Sequenced material: blood, either unsorted or a sorted T cell fraction (not recorded which). The source is a human donor who was either an allogeneic HSCT recipient or a stem cell or donor lymphocyte infusion donor (not recorded which). It is not recorded whose cells these are; they may come from a transplant donor. Both conserved end residues are trimmed from each CDR3.

v_call	cdr3_aa
TRBV6-1	ASSFRGFGTGELF
TRBV20-1	SARSTSGGGETQY
TRBV5-1	ASSLVYTDTQY
TRBV20-1	SASGTSVYEQY
TRBV12-3/TRBV12-4	ASSPTSANYNEQF
TRBV27	ASGHRGGGDTEAF
TRBV20-1	TGLAGAETQY
TRBV30	AWSVVSPTGELF
TRBV5-1	ASSFRTSQETQY
TRBV5-1	ASSLETSTDTQY
TRBV15	ATSRDPGGELF
TRBV9	ASSRGIMGNQPQH
TRBV6-2/TRBV6-3	ASSYSGGGQREQY
TRBV6-1	ASAPGGRVHNEQF
TRBV4-2	ASSQDGGFGSPLH
TRBV7-2	ASSLAGLAGVSQF
TRBV6-1	ASSGGSVAKNIQY
TRBV18	ASSPLQGARVTEAF
TRBV27	ASNSLRVHPLYEQY
TRBV4-1	ASSQATDRAYGYT
TRBV19	AISTGNTEAF
TRBV11-3	ASSGAPNTGELF
TRBV4-2	ASSQSGLAEDTQY
TRBV20-1	SAEGDTGRLYEQY
TRBV5-1	ASSLTGSGPEAF
TRBV9	ASSVLDRGGLYGYT
TRBV10-2	ASSAMGEGFYEQY
TRBV15	ATSRPPKGLSYNEQF
TRBV6-1	ASSEALAGMNTGELF
TRBV7-9	ASSLAPTSYEQY
TRBV6-1	ASSETGTKVQPQH
TRBV9	ASSAGGSRRYYT
TRBV2	ASFRPEGNGELF
TRBV30	AWSHLSTVAKNIQY
TRBV4-1	ASSQVRSRLAPAGNEQF
TRBV27	ASSLSPPGTQY
TRBV25-1	ASSGTGGSIGELF
TRBV10-3	ATQGYTEAF
TRBV5-1	ASSWSGSLGREQY
TRBV5-6	ASSLVDRTTYGYT
TRBV20-1	SARGGDANYGYT
TRBV29-1	SARTGNAF
TRBV6-5	ASSYRSGDEQF
TRBV11-1	ASSLRGSVVTEAF
TRBV29-1	SVERGLTDTQY
TRBV20-1	SGDRRGLNTQY
TRBV12-3/TRBV12-4	ASSSRTGVANEKLF
TRBV12-3/TRBV12-4	ASKRQNYQETQY
TRBV14	ASSVDRRSPLH
TRBV28	ASTRGGGRAAEQY
TRBV27	ASSLSAGLSTEAF
TRBV7-9	ASSRPGLAHTGELF
TRBV7-3	ASSLQVAGKNEQF